Each of the 15 T cell receptor beta chains below was sequenced from the same sample in a study of cytomegalovirus exposure and HLA in healthy donors. The study ran its PCR with 60 Vbeta and 13 Jbeta primers. The data were produced by immunoSEQ multiplex PCR, yet TCRdb's version contains in-frame clones alone and is incomplete. The profile shows 60,000 to 65,000 clones, more than 70% of them singletons. The sequenced sample was PBMCs. The origin of the receptors is a young man in good health and CMV-seronegative.

The chain couples TRBV4-2 to TRBJ1-6, with a weak D call TRBD1 (5 bases). The CDR3 contains 15 residues. CDR1 and CDR2 (germline): LGHNA, YNFKEQ. The germline V and J ends were trimmed by 1 base and 10 bases, with 14 bases remaining between them. In DNA, the CDR3 is TGTGCCAGCAGCCAAGTTCGGCAGGGTGAATCACCCCTCCACTTT. Translation gives CASSQVRQGESPLHF.

V and J are TRBV7-5 and TRBJ2-4; TRBD1 reflects the table's D call only, with no check against the DNA. TRBV7-5 is a pseudogene segment. The CDR3 extends over 17 amino acids. The CDR3 loop reads CARIGTAGLTAKNIQYF. CDR3 nucleotides: TGTGCCAGAATCGGAACAGCAGGGTTAACGGCCAAAAACATTCAGTACTTC.

This chain joins TRBV2 and TRBJ2-5; 9 bases match TRBD1. This CDR3 spans 14 amino acids. V shed 6 bases, J shed 5 bases, and the junction held 7 bases outside the gene matches. Germline CDR1 is SNHLY and CDR2 is FYNNEI. The CDR3 protein is CASRPGTGKETQYF. CDR3 bases: TGTGCCAGCAGACCCGGGACAGGGAAGGAGACCCAGTACTTC.

This chain uses TRBV6-1 with TRBJ1-2; 7 bases agree with TRBD1. V shed 0 bases, J shed 13 bases, and the junction held 2 bases outside the gene matches. The CDR3 is made up of 11 amino acids. Germline CDR1 reads MNHNS; CDR2 reads SASEGT. This CDR3 is CASSEATGSTF. For the CDR3, the DNA is TGTGCCAGCAGTGAAGCGACAGGGAGCACCTTC.

The chain recombines TRBV10-3 with TRBJ1-2; tentative D call: TRBD1 (5 bases). V shed 3 bases and J shed 8 bases, with 7 bases lying between them. CDR1 is ENHRY and CDR2 is SYGVKD in the germline V gene. The CDR3 totals 11 residues. The CDR3 DNA is TGTGCCATCAGTGAAGGGGAAGGCTACACCTTC. It is translated as CAISEGEGYTF.

V gene TRBV7-6 combines with J gene TRBJ2-7; possibly TRBD2 for D (5 bases). Trimming removed 3 bases at V and 5 bases at J, with 20 bases between. Germline CDR1 and CDR2: SGHVS and FNYEAQ. The CDR3 contains 16 residues. The CDR3 here is CASSLGWVGASDEQYF. CDR3 coding DNA: TGTGCCAGCAGCTTGGGGTGGGTGGGAGCGTCTGACGAGCAGTACTTC.

This rearrangement joins TRBV7-2 to TRBJ2-1, with D unresolved. The germline gives CDR1 SGHTA, CDR2 FQGNSA. CDR3 length: 14 residues. Trimming removed 1 base from V and 5 bases from J, with 9 bases in between. CDR3 sequence: CASSLGPGHNEQFF. Written as DNA, the CDR3 is TGTGCCAGCAGCTTAGGGCCAGGCCACAATGAGCAGTTCTTC. The full variable domain, completed using reference TRBV7-2 and TRBJ2-1, is GAGVSQSPSNKVTEKGKDVELRCDPISGHTALYWYRQSLGQGLEFLIYFQGNSAPDKSGLPSDRFSAERTGGSVSTLTIQRTQQEDSAVYLCASSLGPGHNEQFFGPGTRLTVL.

The V and J genes are TRBV5-1 and TRBJ2-5; the D is unclear. Germline CDR1 is SGHRS and CDR2 is YFSETQ. This CDR3 is 14 amino acids long. The V and J ends lost 0 bases and 2 bases respectively, with 8 bases between them. The CDR3 loop reads CASSLAQSQETQYF. The CDR3 nucleotides read TGCGCCAGCAGCTTGGCCCAGTCTCAAGAGACCCAGTACTTC. The full variable domain, with the rest looked up from reference TRBV5-1 and TRBJ2-5, is KAGVTQTPRYLIKTRGQQVTLSCSPISGHRSVSWYQQTPGQGLQFLFEYFSETQRNKGNFPGRFSGRQFSNSRSEMNVSTLELGDSALYLCASSLAQSQETQYFGPGTRLLVL.

This chain uses TRBV6-4 with TRBJ2-5; 9 nucleotides match TRBD1. This CDR3 has 13 residues. The junction had 3 bases not matched to a gene; V was cut back by 6 bases and J by 4 bases. Germline lookup yields CDR1 MRHNA and CDR2 SNTAGT. CDR3 DNA sequence: TGTGCCAGCAGCATGGACAGGGGAGAGACCCAGTACTTC. It translates to CASSMDRGETQYF.

The chain has TRBV30 and TRBJ1-6; no reliable D call. Germline loops: CDR1 GTSNPN, CDR2 SVGIG (reference sequence). Trimming pared 1 base from V and 8 bases from J, leaving 9 bases between. The CDR3 is made up of 13 amino acids. CDR3 DNA sequence: TGTGCCTGGAGTGGGACTGAAGATTCACCCCTCCACTTT. Translating gives CAWSGTEDSPLHF.

The J gene is TRBJ2-3, the V gene TRBV6-4; TRBD2 aligns across 14 bases. V shed 0 bases, J shed 4 bases, and the junction held 0 bases outside the gene matches. Germline V CDR1 and CDR2: MRHNA, SNTAGT. The CDR3 totals 16 residues. The CDR3 protein is CASSDSTSGGADTQYF. The DNA for the CDR3 is TGTGCCAGCAGTGACTCGACTAGCGGGGGGGCAGATACGCAGTATTTT.

Notes on this clone: One end of the junction varies from germline; a read error may be responsible. This chain uses TRBV11-2 with TRBJ1-2, with D perhaps matching TRBD1 (6 bases). The CDR3 is 10 residues long. CDR1 and CDR2 from the germline V gene are SGHAT and FQNNGV. In DNA form, the CDR3 reads TGTGCCAGCAGCTCCCGCGGACAGAGCTTC. Its protein is CASSSRGQSF.

The V and J genes are TRBV11-3 and TRBJ2-3; D unclear. CDR1 and CDR2 (germline): SGHNT, YENEEA. CDR3 length: 12 residues. The V end was cut by 0 bases, the J end by 6 bases, with 4 bases between. CDR3 DNA: TGTGCCAGCAGCTTAGACGAGGATACGCAGTATTTT. It yields the protein CASSLDEDTQYF.

The chain joins TRBV5-1 to TRBJ1-1; the match to TRBD1 covers 7 bases. From germline, CDR1 is SGHRS and CDR2 YFSETQ. This CDR3 region has 16 residues. V lost 3 bases to trimming and J lost 0 bases; unmatched junction nucleotides: 8. The CDR3 bases are TGCGCCAGCAGCTCCCGGACAGGCGAGATGAACACTGAAGCTTTCTTT. This gives the protein CASSSRTGEMNTEAFF.

V usage is TRBV7-9 and J usage is TRBJ2-2; D is perhaps TRBD1 (5 bases). Germline values: CDR1 SEHNR, CDR2 FQNEAQ (reference sequence). V was shortened by 1 base and J by 0 bases, with 12 bases between the two germline ends. There are 17 residues in the CDR3. In DNA form, the CDR3 reads TGTGCCAGCAGCTTAGGTCAGGGCCCCACGAACACCGGGGAGCTGTTTTTT. Its translation: CASSLGQGPTNTGELFF.